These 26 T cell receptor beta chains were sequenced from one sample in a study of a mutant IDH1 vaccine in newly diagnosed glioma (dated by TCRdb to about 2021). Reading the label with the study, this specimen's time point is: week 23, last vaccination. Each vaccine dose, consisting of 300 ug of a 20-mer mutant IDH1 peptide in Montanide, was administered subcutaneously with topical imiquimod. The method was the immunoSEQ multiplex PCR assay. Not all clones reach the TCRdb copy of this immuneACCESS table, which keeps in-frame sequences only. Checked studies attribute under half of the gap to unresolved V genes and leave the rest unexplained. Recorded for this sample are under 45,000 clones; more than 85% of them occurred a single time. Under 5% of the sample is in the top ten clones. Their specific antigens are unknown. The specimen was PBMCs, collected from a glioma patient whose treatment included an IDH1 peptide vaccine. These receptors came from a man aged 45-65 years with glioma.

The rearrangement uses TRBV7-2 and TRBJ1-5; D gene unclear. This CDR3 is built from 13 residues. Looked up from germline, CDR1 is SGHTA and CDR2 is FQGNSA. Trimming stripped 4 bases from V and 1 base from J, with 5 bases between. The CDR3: CASSSWSNQPQHF. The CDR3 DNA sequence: TGTGCCAGCAGCTCGTGGAGCAATCAGCCCCAGCATTTT.

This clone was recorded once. CDR3 loop: CASKAGLYSNQPQHF. The CDR3 nucleotides read TGCGCCAGCAAGGCAGGGCTTTATAGCAATCAGCCCCAGCATTTT. V and J are TRBV5-1 and TRBJ1-5; D possibly corresponds to TRBD1 (5 bases). V was clipped by 6 bases and J by 0 bases, with 13 bases between them. Per germline, CDR1 SGHRS and CDR2 YFSETQ. This CDR3 has 15 residues.

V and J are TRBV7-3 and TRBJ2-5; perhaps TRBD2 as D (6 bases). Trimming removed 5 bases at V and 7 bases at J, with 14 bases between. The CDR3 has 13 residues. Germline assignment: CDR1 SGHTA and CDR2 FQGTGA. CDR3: CASSPGVSGTQYF. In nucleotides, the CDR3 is TGTGCCAGCAGCCCGGGAGTCTCCGGGACCCAGTACTTC.

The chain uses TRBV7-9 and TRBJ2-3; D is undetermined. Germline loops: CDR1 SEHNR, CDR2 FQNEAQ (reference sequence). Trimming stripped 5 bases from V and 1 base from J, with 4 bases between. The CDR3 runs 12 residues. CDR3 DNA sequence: TGTGCCAGCAGCCTGGGCACAGATACGCAGTATTTT. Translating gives CASSLGTDTQYF.

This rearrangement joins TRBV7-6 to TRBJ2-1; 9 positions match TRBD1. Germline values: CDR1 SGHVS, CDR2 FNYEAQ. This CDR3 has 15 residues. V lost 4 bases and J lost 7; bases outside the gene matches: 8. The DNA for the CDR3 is TGTGCCAGCAGCTCGGGACAGGGAGAAGGAAATGAGCAGTTCTTC. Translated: CASSSGQGEGNEQFF.

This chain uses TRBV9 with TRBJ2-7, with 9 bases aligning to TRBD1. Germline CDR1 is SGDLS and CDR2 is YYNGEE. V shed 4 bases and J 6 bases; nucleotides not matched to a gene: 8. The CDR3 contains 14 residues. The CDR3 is CASSTPEDRGEQYF. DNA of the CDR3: TGTGCCAGCAGCACCCCCGAGGACAGGGGCGAGCAGTACTTC. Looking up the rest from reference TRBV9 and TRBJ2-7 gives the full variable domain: DSGVTQTPKHLITATGQRVTLRCSPRSGDLSVYWYQQSLDQGLQFLIQYYNGEERAKGNILERFSAQQFPDLHSELNLSSLELGDSALYFCASSTPEDRGEQYFGPGTRLTVT.

CDR3 bases: TGTGCCTGGAGTGAGGGACTAGCGGGAGGCGAGACCCAGTACTTC. Translation: CAWSEGLAGGETQYF. This chain links TRBV30 with TRBJ2-5; 15 nucleotides match TRBD2. Trimming at V came to 1 base and at J to 5 bases, leaving 2 bases not matched to a gene. The CDR3 loop spans 15 amino acids. Germline CDR1 is GTSNPN and CDR2 is SVGIG (reference sequence). The complete variable domain, with remaining parts taken from reference TRBV30 and TRBJ2-5, reads SQTIHQWPATLVQPVGSPLSLECTVEGTSNPNLYWYRQAAGRGLQLLFYSVGIGQISSEVPQNLSASRPQDRQFILSSKKLLLSDSGFYLCAWSEGLAGGETQYFGPGTRLLVL.

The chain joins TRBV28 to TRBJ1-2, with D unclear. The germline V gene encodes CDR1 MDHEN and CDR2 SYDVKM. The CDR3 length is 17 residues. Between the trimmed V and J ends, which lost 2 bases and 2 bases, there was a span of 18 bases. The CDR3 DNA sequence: TGTGCCAGCAGTTTACGAGGTTCGTACGTCCCCAACTATGGCTACACCTTC. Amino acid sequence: CASSLRGSYVPNYGYTF.

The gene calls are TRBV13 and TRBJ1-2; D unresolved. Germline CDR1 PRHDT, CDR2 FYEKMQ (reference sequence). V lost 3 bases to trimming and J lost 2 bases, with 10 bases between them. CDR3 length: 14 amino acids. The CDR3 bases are TGTGCCAGCAGCTTCAGTCGCGGGAACTATGGCTACACCTTC. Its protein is CASSFSRGNYGYTF.

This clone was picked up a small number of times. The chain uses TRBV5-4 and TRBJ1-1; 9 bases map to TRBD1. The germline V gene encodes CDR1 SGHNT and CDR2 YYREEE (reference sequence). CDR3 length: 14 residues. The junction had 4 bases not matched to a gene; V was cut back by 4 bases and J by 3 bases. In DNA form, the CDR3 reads TGTGCCAGCAGCCAGGGACAGGGCCACACTGAAGCTTTCTTT. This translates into CASSQGQGHTEAFF.

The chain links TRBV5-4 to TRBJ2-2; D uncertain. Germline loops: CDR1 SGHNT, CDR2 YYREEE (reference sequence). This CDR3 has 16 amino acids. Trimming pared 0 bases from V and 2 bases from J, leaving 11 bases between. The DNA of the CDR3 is TGTGCCAGCAGCTTGGGAGGAATCCGAAACACCGGGGAGCTGTTTTTT. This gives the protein CASSLGGIRNTGELFF.

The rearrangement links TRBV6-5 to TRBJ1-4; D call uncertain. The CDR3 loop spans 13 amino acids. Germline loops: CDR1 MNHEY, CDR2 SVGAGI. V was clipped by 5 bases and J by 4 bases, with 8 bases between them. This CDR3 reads CASSADYNEKLFF. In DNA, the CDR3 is TGTGCCAGCAGTGCCGACTATAATGAAAAACTGTTTTTT.

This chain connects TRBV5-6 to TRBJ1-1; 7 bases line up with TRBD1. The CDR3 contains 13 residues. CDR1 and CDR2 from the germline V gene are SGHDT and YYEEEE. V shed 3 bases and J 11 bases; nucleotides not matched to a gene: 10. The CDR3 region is CASSSRTGGYAFF. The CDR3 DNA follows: TGTGCCAGCAGCTCACGGACAGGAGGCTATGCTTTCTTT. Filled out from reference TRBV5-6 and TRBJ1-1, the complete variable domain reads DAGVTQSPTHLIKTRGQQVTLRCSPKSGHDTVSWYQQALGQGPQFIFQYYEEEERQRGNFPDRFSGHQFPNYSSELNVNALLLGDSALYLCASSSRTGGYAFFGQGTRLTVV.

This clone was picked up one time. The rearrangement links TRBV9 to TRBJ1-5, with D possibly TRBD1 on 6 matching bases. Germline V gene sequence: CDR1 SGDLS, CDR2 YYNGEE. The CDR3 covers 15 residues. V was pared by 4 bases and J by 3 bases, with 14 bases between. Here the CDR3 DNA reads TGTGCCAGCAGCTCAGCAGGGGCCCCCAATCAGCCCCAGCATTTT. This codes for CASSSAGAPNQPQHF.

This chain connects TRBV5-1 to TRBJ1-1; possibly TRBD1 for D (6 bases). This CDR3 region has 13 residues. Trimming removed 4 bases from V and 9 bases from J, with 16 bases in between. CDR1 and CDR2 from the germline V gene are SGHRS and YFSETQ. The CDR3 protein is CASSPSGGAQAFF. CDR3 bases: TGCGCCAGCAGCCCCAGCGGGGGGGCCCAAGCTTTCTTT.

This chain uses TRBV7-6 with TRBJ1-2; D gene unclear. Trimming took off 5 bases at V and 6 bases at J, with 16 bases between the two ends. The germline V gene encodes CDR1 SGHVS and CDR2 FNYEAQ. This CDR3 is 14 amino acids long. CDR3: CASSPPRARDGYTF. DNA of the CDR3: TGTGCCAGCAGCCCCCCGAGGGCTCGGGATGGCTACACCTTC.

The CDR3 reads CASSHQTGENTGELFF. In DNA form, the CDR3 reads TGCGCCAGCAGCCACCAGACAGGGGAAAACACCGGGGAGCTGTTTTTT. The rearrangement uses TRBV4-1 and TRBJ2-2; 8 bases fit TRBD1. The germline V gene encodes CDR1 MGHRA and CDR2 YSYEKL. J gave up 2 bases and V 3 bases, and 5 bases lay outside the gene matches. The CDR3 runs to 16 residues.

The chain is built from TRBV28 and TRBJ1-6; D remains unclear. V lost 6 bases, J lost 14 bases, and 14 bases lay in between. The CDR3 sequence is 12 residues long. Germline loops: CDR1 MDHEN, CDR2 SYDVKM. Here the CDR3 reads CASSPFGSALHF. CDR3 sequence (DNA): TGTGCCAGCAGCCCCTTCGGGTCGGCCCTCCACTTT.

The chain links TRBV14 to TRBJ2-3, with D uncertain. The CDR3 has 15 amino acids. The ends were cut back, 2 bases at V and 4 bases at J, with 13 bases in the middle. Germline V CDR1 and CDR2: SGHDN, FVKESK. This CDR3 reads CASSQTVWPADTQYF. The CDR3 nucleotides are TGTGCCAGCAGCCAAACCGTGTGGCCTGCAGATACGCAGTATTTT.

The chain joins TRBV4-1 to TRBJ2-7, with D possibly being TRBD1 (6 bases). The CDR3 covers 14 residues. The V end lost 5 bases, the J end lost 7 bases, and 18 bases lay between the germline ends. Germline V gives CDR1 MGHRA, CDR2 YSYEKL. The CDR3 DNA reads TGCGCCAGCAGCTCCCTACCAGGGGTTGGTGAGCAGTACTTC. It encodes CASSSLPGVGEQYF.

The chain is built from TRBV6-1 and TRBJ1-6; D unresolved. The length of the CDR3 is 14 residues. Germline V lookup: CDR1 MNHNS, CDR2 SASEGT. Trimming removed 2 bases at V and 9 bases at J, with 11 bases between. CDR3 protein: CASSETRGSSPLHF. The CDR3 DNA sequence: TGTGCCAGCAGTGAAACCCGGGGAAGTTCACCCCTCCACTTT.

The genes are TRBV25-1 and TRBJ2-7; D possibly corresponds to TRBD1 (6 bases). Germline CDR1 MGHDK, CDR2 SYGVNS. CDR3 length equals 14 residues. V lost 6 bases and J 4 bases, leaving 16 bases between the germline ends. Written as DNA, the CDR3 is TGTGCCAGCAGGGGTCGACAGGCCCCGTACGAGCAGTACTTC. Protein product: CASRGRQAPYEQYF.

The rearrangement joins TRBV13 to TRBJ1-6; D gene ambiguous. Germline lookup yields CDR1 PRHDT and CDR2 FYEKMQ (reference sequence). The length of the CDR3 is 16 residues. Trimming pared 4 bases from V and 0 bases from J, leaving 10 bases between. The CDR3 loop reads CASSSGFSSYNSPLHF. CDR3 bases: TGTGCCAGCAGCTCAGGTTTCAGCTCCTATAATTCACCCCTCCACTTT.

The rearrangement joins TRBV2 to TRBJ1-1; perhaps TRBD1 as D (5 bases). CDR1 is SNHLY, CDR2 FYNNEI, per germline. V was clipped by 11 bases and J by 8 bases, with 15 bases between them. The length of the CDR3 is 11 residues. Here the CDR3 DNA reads TGTGCCGACGGCCAGGGTTGGGAAGCTTTCTTT. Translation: CADGQGWEAFF.

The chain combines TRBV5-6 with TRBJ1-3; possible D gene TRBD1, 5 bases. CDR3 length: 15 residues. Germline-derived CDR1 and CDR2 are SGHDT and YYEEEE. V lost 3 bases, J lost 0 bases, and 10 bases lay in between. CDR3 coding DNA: TGTGCCAGCAGCTCCCCGGGGGTCTCTGGAAACACCATATATTTT. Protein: CASSSPGVSGNTIYF.

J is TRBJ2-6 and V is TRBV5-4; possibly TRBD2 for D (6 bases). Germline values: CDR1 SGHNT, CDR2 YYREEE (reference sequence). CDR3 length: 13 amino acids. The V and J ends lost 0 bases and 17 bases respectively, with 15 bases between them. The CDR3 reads CASSLDSAREVTF. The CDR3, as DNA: TGTGCCAGCAGCTTGGATTCGGCCAGGGAGGTGACTTTC. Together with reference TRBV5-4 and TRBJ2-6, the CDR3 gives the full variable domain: ETGVTQSPTHLIKTRGQQVTLRCSSQSGHNTVSWYQQALGQGPQFIFQYYREEENGRGNFPPRFSGLQFPNYSSELNVNALELDDSALYLCASSLDSAREVTFGAGSRLTVL.